These 21 T cell receptor beta chains were all obtained from the same sample, sequenced in a study of T cells in Graves' hyperthyroidism and ophthalmopathy. The TCR beta CDR3 regions underwent amplification using RNA transcripts as the source. A set of HTBI primers served as the primers for a first-round RT-PCR of the TCR CDR3. TCRdb recomputed calls from the multiplex PCR reads with MiXCR, one row per CDR3 protein. The sample has 550,000 to 600,000 distinct CDR3 sequences, around 45% seen once. Sequenced input: peripheral blood or thyroid tissue (not recorded which). Every receptor here comes from an adult woman with Graves' disease, either hyperthyroidism or ophthalmopathy (not recorded which).

This clonotype appeared many times. V usage is TRBV10-3 and J usage is TRBJ2-7; no reliable D call. The CDR3 runs to 13 residues. With 3 bases removed from V and 2 bases from J, the gap between germline ends came to 8 bases. The germline gives CDR1 ENHRY, CDR2 SYGVKD. The chain's CDR3 is CAISDGHPYEQYF. CDR3 bases: TGTGCCATCAGTGACGGGCATCCCTACGAGCAGTACTTC.

Many counts were recorded for this clonotype. The chain is built from TRBV7-9 and TRBJ1-4; D is perhaps TRBD1 (5 bases). CDR3 size: 17 residues. Germline values: CDR1 SEHNR, CDR2 FQNEAQ (reference sequence). V shed 5 bases and J shed 4 bases, with 20 bases lying between them. CDR3 amino acids: CASSPMDGGPSNEKLFF. The CDR3 DNA sequence: TGTGCCAGCAGCCCGATGGACGGGGGACCGAGTAATGAAAAACTGTTTTTT.

V usage is TRBV19 and J usage is TRBJ1-4, with a weak D call TRBD1 (5 bases). V lost 9 bases and J 7 bases, leaving 24 bases between the germline ends. The CDR3 spans 16 residues. The germline V gene encodes CDR1 LNHDA and CDR2 SQIVND (reference sequence). CDR3 amino acids: CASSLQGDGMGEKLFF. CDR3 nucleotides: TGTGCCAGCAGTTTGCAGGGTGACGGTATGGGTGAAAAACTGTTTTTT.

The CDR3 loop is CSAVVTGGTYEQYF. The CDR3 nucleotides read TGCAGTGCTGTTGTAACGGGGGGAACCTACGAGCAGTACTTC. The J gene is TRBJ2-7, the V gene TRBV20-1, with 7 bases fitting TRBD2. Per germline, CDR1 DFQATT and CDR2 SNEGSKA (reference sequence). This CDR3 spans 14 amino acids. J was trimmed by 2 bases and V by 5 bases; bases with no gene match: 9.

This clonotype was picked up many times. The V call is TRBV9, the J call TRBJ2-2, with 9 nucleotides matching TRBD2. This CDR3 has 18 amino acids. CDR1 is SGDLS and CDR2 is YYNGEE in the germline V gene. J was trimmed by 5 bases and V by 0 bases; bases with no gene match: 11. The CDR3 sequence is CASSVDKSGRSGTGELFF. The CDR3 DNA reads as TGTGCCAGCAGCGTAGACAAGAGCGGGAGGAGCGGAACCGGGGAGCTGTTTTTT.

V gene TRBV9 combines with J gene TRBJ1-1; no firm D call. The CDR3 loop spans 14 amino acids. V was trimmed by 0 bases and J by 1 base, leaving 7 bases between them. Germline V gene data show CDR1 as SGDLS and CDR2 as YYNGEE. CDR3 nucleotides: TGTGCCAGCAGCGTAGAGGTCGGGAACACTGAAGCTTTCTTT. It encodes CASSVEVGNTEAFF.

This clonotype has ten or more counts. The chain recombines TRBV14 with TRBJ1-2; D is ambiguous. Per the germline V gene, CDR1 is SGHDN and CDR2 is FVKESK. With 0 bases removed from V and 8 bases from J, the gap between germline ends came to 16 bases. The CDR3 is 15 residues long. CDR3 residues: CASSQDAVRGSGYTF. Here the CDR3 DNA reads TGTGCCAGCAGCCAAGATGCGGTACGGGGTAGCGGCTACACCTTC.

This chain links TRBV24-1 with TRBJ2-1; 7 bases agree with TRBD2. The V gene end was trimmed by 9 bases and the J gene end by 8 bases; junction bases not matched to a gene: 6. The length of the CDR3 is 12 residues. Per germline, CDR1 KGHDR and CDR2 SFDVKD. The CDR3 protein is CATGDGRDEQFF. The CDR3 nucleotides read TGTGCCACCGGGGATGGGAGGGATGAGCAGTTCTTC.

V usage is TRBV20-1 and J usage is TRBJ2-7; D not resolved. CDR1 and CDR2 from the germline V gene are DFQATT and SNEGSKA (reference sequence). Deletions cut 5 bases from V and 5 bases from J, with 10 bases between. The CDR3 is 11 residues long. CDR3 bases: TGCAGTGCTGTACATGGGAACGAGCAGTACTTC. Protein: CSAVHGNEQYF.

This clonotype has only one observation. CDR3 residues: CASRVDSLNQETQYF. CDR3 nucleotide sequence: TGTGCCAGCAGAGTAGACAGCCTAAATCAAGAGACCCAGTACTTC. The genes are TRBV7-9 and TRBJ2-5; a weak D match, TRBD1 (5 bases). The V and J ends lost 6 bases and 2 bases respectively, with 16 bases between them. CDR1 and CDR2 (germline): SEHNR, FQNEAQ (reference sequence). This CDR3 spans 15 amino acids.

The rearrangement joins TRBV29-1 to TRBJ2-6; D remains ambiguous. Trimming cost V 3 bases and J 3 bases, with 6 bases left between them. Germline lookup yields CDR1 SQVTM and CDR2 ANQGSEA. The CDR3 covers 13 residues. CDR3 amino acids: CSVEMGGANVLTF. The CDR3, as DNA: TGCAGCGTTGAGATGGGTGGGGCCAACGTCCTGACTTTC. Full variable domain (remainder filled in from reference TRBV29-1 and TRBJ2-6): SAVISQKPSRDICQRGTSLTIQCQVDSQVTMMFWYRQQPGQSLTLIATANQGSEATYESGFVIDKFPISRPNLTFSTLTVSNMSPEDSSIYLCSVEMGGANVLTFGAGSRLTVL.

This clonotype was found many times. This chain joins TRBV7-3 and TRBJ2-7; 8 bases are a match to TRBD1. V was clipped by 8 bases and J by 2 bases; unmatched bases: 5. Germline CDR1 SGHTA, CDR2 FQGTGA. There are 13 residues in the CDR3. The CDR3 DNA reads TGTGCCAGCCTCCGACAGGGGCCCTACGAGCAGTACTTC. It codes for CASLRQGPYEQYF. Supplemented by reference TRBV7-3 and TRBJ2-7, the full variable domain reads GAGVSQTPSNKVTEKGKYVELRCDPISGHTALYWYRQSLGQGPEFLIYFQGTGAADDSGLPNDRFFAVRPEGSVSTLKIQRTERGDSAVYLCASLRQGPYEQYFGPGTRLTVT.

Ten or more counts support this clonotype. The chain links TRBV29-1 to TRBJ2-7, with TRBD1 matching over 7 bases. The CDR3 runs to 17 residues. Germline CDR1 SQVTM, CDR2 ANQGSEA. The J segment lost 2 bases and the V segment lost 2 bases, leaving 15 bases of the junction unmatched. CDR3: CSVERPGGEAPAYEQYF. The CDR3, as DNA: TGCAGCGTTGAAAGGCCAGGGGGAGAGGCCCCCGCCTACGAGCAGTACTTC.

With regard to this clonotype: A much larger clone sits a single nucleotide away, making a read error possible. The rearrangement links TRBV7-9 to TRBJ1-3; D might be TRBD1 (6 bases). CDR1 is SEHNR and CDR2 is FQNEAQ in the germline V gene (reference sequence). The CDR3 has 18 residues. The CDR3 loop reads CASSPHPGGLSSGSTIYF. CDR3 DNA: TGTGCCAGCAGCCCCCACCCGGGGGGCTTAAGCTCTGGAAGCACCATATATTTT.

This clonotype occurred a few times. The chain links TRBV29-1 to TRBJ1-1; D call uncertain. Germline V CDR1 and CDR2: SQVTM, ANQGSEA. The V and J ends lost 2 bases and 3 bases respectively, with 7 bases between them. This CDR3 spans 12 amino acids. The CDR3 region has the DNA TGCAGCGTTGAAAAAGGCGACACTGAAGCTTTCTTT. Encoded protein: CSVEKGDTEAFF.

In its sample, this clonotype was seen a few times. The CDR3 end shows no conserved phenylalanine or tryptophan, and so a read error is likely. It is unclear where the CDR3 begins or ends on the DNA, so no DNA is shown, and the CDR3 is as TCRdb lists it. The chain uses TRBV12-3 or TRBV12-4 and TRBJ2-6; TRBD1, the table's D call, was not compared with the DNA. The CDR3 is 8 amino acids long, termini counted. The CDR3 here is CASSLGTG.

This clonotype was seen at least ten times. The chain is built from TRBV20-1 and TRBJ2-7, with 7 positions matching TRBD2. The germline CDR1 and CDR2 sequences are DFQATT and SNEGSKA (reference sequence). V trimming: 5 bases; J trimming: 2 bases; junction bases outside the gene matches: 9. This CDR3 is built from 14 residues. CDR3 coding DNA: TGCAGTGCTCTTAAGGGAGGGGTTCCCTACGAGCAGTACTTC. Its translation is CSALKGGVPYEQYF.

The V call is TRBV15, the J call TRBJ1-5; D gene ambiguous. CDR3 length equals 18 residues. Germline assignment: CDR1 LNHNV and CDR2 YYDKDF (reference sequence). V was shortened by 2 bases and J by 7 bases, with 24 bases between the two germline ends. CDR3 nucleotide sequence: TGTGCCACCAGCAGACGGACGGAAAGGAATCGGATAGGGCAGCCCCAGCATTTT. Protein: CATSRRTERNRIGQPQHF.

Details on this clonotype: A read error may account for a junction end that differs from germline. The chain joins TRBV18 to TRBJ1-5, with D perhaps TRBD1 (6 bases). Germline CDR1 KGHSH, CDR2 LQKENI. This CDR3 is built from 15 residues. The chain's CDR3 is CAGSTQQGSNQPQHF. In nucleotides, the CDR3 is TGTGCCGGCTCGACACAACAGGGTAGCAATCAGCCCCAGCATTTT.

The chain is built from TRBV15 and TRBJ2-5; TRBD1 aligns across 10 bases. The ends lost 1 base at V and 1 base at J; junction bases unmatched: 12. The CDR3 is 19 amino acids. Germline CDR1 reads LNHNV; CDR2 reads YYDKDF (reference sequence). The CDR3 nucleotides are TGTGCCACCAGCAGAGTCGACAGGGGGCGTCTCTTTGGCCAAGAGACCCAGTACTTC. Amino acid sequence: CATSRVDRGRLFGQETQYF.

The chain has TRBV7-3 and TRBJ2-3; the D gene is possibly TRBD1 (6 bases). V was shortened by 2 bases and J by 2 bases, with 8 bases between the two germline ends. CDR1 and CDR2 from the germline V gene are SGHTA and FQGTGA. The CDR3 totals 14 residues. The CDR3 sequence: CASSLSGVTDTQYF. The CDR3 DNA is TGTGCCAGCAGCTTATCAGGGGTCACAGATACGCAGTATTTT.